This T cell receptor (beta chain) was captured by sequencing in a study of T-cell reconstitution after alpha-beta-depleted transplantation in children. The study, taken as a whole, reports: About two months after transplant, alpha-beta T cells reportedly came from several hundred expanded graft clones. The main origin of T-cell counts and diversity one year after transplant was newly produced T cells. Some patients owed their high day-60 TCRbeta diversity to surviving recipient T cells and thymic progenitors.

For TCRbeta, the library was prepared with unique molecular identifiers. Each CDR3 protein gets one entry after TCRdb re-called the PCR reads with MiXCR. The data contain about 260,000 distinct CDR3 sequences, just under 8.5% of them singletons. Trimming at V came to 3 bases and at J to 7 bases, leaving 8 bases not matched to a gene. Germline lookup yields CDR1 KGHSH and CDR2 LQKENI. The CDR3 has 16 residues. This clonotype was picked up a small number of times. Its antigen is currently unknown. The TCR was taken from a male patient between 10 and 17 years old who had a stem cell transplant for acute lymphoblastic leukemia, so the T cells may come from the graft donor. The input for sequencing was PBMCs, mostly from graft donor cells, taken 180 days after TCRalphabeta/CD19-depleted stem cell transplant. V gene TRBV18 combines with J gene TRBJ1-6; 8 nucleotides agree with TRBD1. The CDR3 loop is CASSPRTGTRNSPLHF. The CDR3 DNA reads as TGTGCCAGCTCACCGAGGACAGGGACTCGAAATTCACCCCTCCACTTT.